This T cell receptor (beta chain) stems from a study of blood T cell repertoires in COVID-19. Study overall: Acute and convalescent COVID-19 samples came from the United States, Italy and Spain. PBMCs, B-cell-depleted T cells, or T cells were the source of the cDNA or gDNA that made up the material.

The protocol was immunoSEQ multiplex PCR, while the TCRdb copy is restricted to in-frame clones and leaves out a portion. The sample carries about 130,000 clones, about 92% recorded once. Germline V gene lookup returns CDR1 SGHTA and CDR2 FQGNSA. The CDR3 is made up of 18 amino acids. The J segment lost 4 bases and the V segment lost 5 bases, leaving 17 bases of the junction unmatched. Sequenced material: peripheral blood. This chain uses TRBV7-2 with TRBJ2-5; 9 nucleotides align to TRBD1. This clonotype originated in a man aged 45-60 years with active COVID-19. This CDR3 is CASSRNIRTGALGETQYF. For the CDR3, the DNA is TGTGCCAGCAGCCGGAATATAAGGACAGGGGCTTTGGGAGAGACCCAGTACTTC.